These 2 T cell receptor beta chains originate from one sample sequenced in a study of T cell repertoires in cytomegalovirus infection. MiXCR, applied by TCRdb to the reads, yields one record per CDR3 protein. Counted here are about 230,000 distinct CDR3 sequences, 6% to 8% occurring once; the ten biggest clones make up around 6.9%. Sequences were obtained from PBMCs. The source of these receptors is a human donor in good health (CMV status not recorded). Some clones in this sample may be carry-over from other donors' samples.

This clonotype was counted only a few times. The gene calls are TRBV13 and TRBJ1-2; perhaps TRBD1 as D (6 bases). The CDR3 length is 13 residues. Germline values: CDR1 PRHDT, CDR2 FYEKMQ (reference sequence). V lost 5 bases to trimming and J lost 4 bases, with 11 bases between them. CDR3 sequence: CASSVGQPYGYTF. The CDR3 DNA follows: TGTGCCAGCAGCGTCGGACAGCCCTATGGCTACACCTTC.

This clonotype was counted many times. The chain links TRBV28 to TRBJ1-4; TRBD1 matches 10 bases. The CDR3 runs 19 residues. Germline assignment: CDR1 MDHEN and CDR2 SYDVKM. V was pared by 6 bases and J by 0 bases, with 13 bases of the junction left unmatched. CDR3 bases: TGTGCCAGCAGCTACCCTGGGACAGGGGATCCCGCAACTAATGAAAAACTGTTTTTT. This translates into CASSYPGTGDPATNEKLFF. Looking up the rest from reference TRBV28 and TRBJ1-4 gives the full variable domain: DVKVTQSSRYLVKRTGEKVFLECVQDMDHENMFWYRQDPGLGLRLIYFSYDVKMKEKGDIPEGYSVSREKKERFSLILESASTNQTSMYLCASSYPGTGDPATNEKLFFGSGTQLSVL.